This is a list of T cell receptor beta chains from one sample in a study of shared clonotypes between healthy human individuals. TCRdb keeps only in-frame clones here, not all; method: immunoSEQ multiplex PCR. The sample has roughly 760,000 clones, about 74% seen once. Sequenced sample: memory CD4+ T cells sorted from blood. These receptors were collected from a woman younger than 45 in good health. Each CDR3 is given with its conserved first and last residue. D genes are given only for firm matches. Part of the rows lack a size; the others show once, few, many or a class for expanded clones.

cdr3_length	d_call	j_call	clone_size	v_call	cdr3_aa	cdr3_nt
14	TRBD2	TRBJ2-2	few	TRBV6-4	CASRRLASTGELFF	TGTGCCAGCAGACGACTAGCGAGCACCGGGGAGCTGTTTTTT
12	NA	TRBJ2-1	few	TRBV28	CASSPPVNEQFF	TGTGCCAGCAGTCCCCCAGTAAATGAGCAGTTCTTC
13	NA	TRBJ1-3	NA	TRBV19	CASQLGVVSAIYF	TGTGCCAGTCAACTGGGTGTCGTGAGCGCCATATATTTT
15	NA	TRBJ2-7	NA	TRBV4-1	CASSQGKGTTYEQYF	TGCGCCAGCAGCCAAGGTAAAGGCACCACCTACGAGCAGTACTTC
13	NA	TRBJ2-3	NA	TRBV6-1	CASSERSISTQYF	TGTGCCAGCAGTGAACGGAGCATCTCTACGCAGTATTTT
16	NA	TRBJ2-6	few	TRBV2	CASSQDGGSGANVLTF	TGTGCCAGCAGTCAGGACGGTGGCTCTGGGGCCAACGTCCTGACTTTC
16	NA	TRBJ2-5	NA	TRBV4-2	CASSQGTSAGQETQYF	TGTGCCAGCAGCCAAGGGACTTCGGCGGGGCAAGAGACCCAGTACTTC
14	NA	TRBJ1-2	few	TRBV5-1	CASSLGDGLYGYTF	TGCGCCAGCAGCTTGGGGGACGGCTTGTATGGCTACACCTTC
14	NA	TRBJ1-2	NA	TRBV6-4	CASSDPFSGGGYTF	TGTGCCAGCAGTGACCCCTTCTCAGGCGGGGGCTACACCTTC
15	TRBD1	TRBJ2-3	NA	TRBV10-3	CAISGGQGATDTQYF	TGTGCCATCAGTGGGGGACAGGGGGCCACAGATACGCAGTATTTT
14	TRBD1	TRBJ1-4	NA	TRBV19	CASRFGQVNEKLFF	TGTGCCAGTCGATTCGGACAGGTTAATGAAAAACTGTTTTTT
14	NA	TRBJ2-2	NA	TRBV11-2	CASSPRGLTGELFF	TGTGCCAGCAGCCCAAGAGGGCTGACCGGGGAGCTGTTTTTT
14	NA	TRBJ2-7	NA	TRBV9	CASSPDGSTYEQYF	TGTGCCAGCAGCCCAGACGGCTCTACCTACGAGCAGTACTTC
13	NA	TRBJ1-2	NA	TRBV5-6	CASSLARKIGYTF	TGTGCCAGCAGCTTGGCGCGTAAAATTGGCTACACCTTC
15	TRBD1	TRBJ2-7	NA	TRBV19	CASTLAGQGTYEQYF	TGTGCCAGTACCCTAGCAGGACAGGGAACCTACGAGCAGTACTTC
14	TRBD1	TRBJ1-4	NA	TRBV28	CATLGWDRGGKLFF	TGTGCCACCCTCGGATGGGACAGGGGCGGAAAACTGTTTTTT
15	NA	TRBJ2-1	NA	TRBV7-9	CASSLGVAVYNEQFF	TGTGCCAGCAGCTTAGGGGTCGCGGTATACAATGAGCAGTTCTTC
18	TRBD1	TRBJ1-6	NA	TRBV28	CASSPSRGYGLGNSPLHF	TGTGCCAGCAGCCCCTCCAGGGGGTATGGGCTTGGGAATTCACCCCTCCACTTT
12	NA	TRBJ2-3	NA	TRBV29-1	CSVDWRGDTQYF	TGCAGCGTTGATTGGCGGGGAGATACGCAGTATTTT
17	NA	TRBJ2-7	NA	TRBV28	CASSFSGDSLLIYEQYF	TGTGCCAGCAGTTTCAGCGGAGACTCTCTTTTGATCTACGAGCAGTACTTC
17	TRBD1	TRBJ1-3	NA	TRBV7-9	CASSFSPTGVGGNTIYF	TGTGCCAGCAGCTTCTCCCCCACAGGGGTTGGTGGAAACACCATATATTTT
15	NA	TRBJ2-2	NA	TRBV2	CASSPATRRTGELFF	TGTGCCAGCAGTCCGGCGACCCGGAGGACCGGGGAGCTGTTTTTT
15	TRBD2	TRBJ2-3	once	TRBV5-6	CASSGLAGSTDTQYF	TGTGCCAGCAGCGGCCTAGCGGGTAGCACAGATACGCAGTATTTT
13	NA	TRBJ2-1	NA	TRBV7-3	CASSLTRDNEQFF	TGTGCCAGCAGCTTAACTCGGGACAATGAGCAGTTCTTC
15	NA	TRBJ1-1	NA	TRBV28	CASSLQGHRNTEAFF	TGTGCCAGCAGTCTCCAGGGCCACCGGAACACTGAAGCTTTCTTT
16	TRBD2	TRBJ2-3	NA	TRBV7-9	CASSSTGTSRTDTQYF	TGTGCCAGCAGCTCTACCGGGACTAGCCGCACAGATACGCAGTATTTT
16	TRBD2	TRBJ2-1	few	TRBV11-1	CASSDRGRSLYNEQFF	TGTGCCAGCAGCGACCGCGGGAGGTCGCTTTACAATGAGCAGTTCTTC
11	NA	TRBJ2-5	NA	TRBV20-1	CSARNQETQYF	TGCAGTGCCAGGAACCAAGAGACCCAGTACTTC
19	TRBD2	TRBJ2-7	NA	TRBV11-2	CASSSPTGTSGSKVYEQYF	TGTGCCAGCAGCTCGCCCACCGGGACTAGCGGGAGTAAGGTCTACGAGCAGTACTTC
14	NA	TRBJ1-4	NA	TRBV19	CASMRRGGNEKLFF	TGTGCCAGTATGCGGAGGGGTGGTAATGAAAAACTGTTTTTT
10	NA	TRBJ2-1	NA	TRBV29-1	CSVGEVEQFF	TGCAGCGTTGGGGAGGTTGAGCAGTTCTTC
14	TRBD1	TRBJ1-3	NA	TRBV6-1	CASSTGGTGNTIYF	TGTGCCAGCAGTACAGGGGGCACTGGAAACACCATATATTTT
14	NA	TRBJ2-7	NA	TRBV6-6	CASSYLPNAYEQYF	TGTGCCAGCAGTTACCTCCCTAATGCCTACGAGCAGTACTTC
14	TRBD1	TRBJ1-4	NA	TRBV4-1	CASSSRDRVEKLFF	TGCGCCAGCAGCAGCCGGGACAGGGTTGAAAAACTGTTTTTT
17	NA	TRBJ1-6	NA	TRBV5-4	CASSLGLGSQENSPLHF	TGTGCCAGCAGCTTGGGACTAGGGTCGCAGGAGAATTCACCCCTCCACTTT
12	TRBD1	TRBJ2-5	NA	TRBV7-8	CASRDRVETQYF	TGTGCCAGCAGAGACAGGGTCGAGACCCAGTACTTC
11	NA	TRBJ2-1	NA	TRBV2	CAIGLNNEQFF	TGTGCCATAGGACTAAACAATGAGCAGTTCTTC
13	NA	TRBJ1-4	NA	TRBV7-2	CASSLGGNEKLFF	TGTGCCAGCAGCTTAGGGGGAAATGAAAAACTGTTTTTT
14	NA	TRBJ1-5	few	TRBV19	CASSISLAIGPQHF	TGTGCCAGTAGTATCTCCCTGGCGATCGGGCCCCAGCATTTT
16	NA	TRBJ1-1	NA	TRBV6-5	CASSYSNSGHGTEAFF	TGTGCCAGCAGTTACTCGAATTCCGGGCACGGCACTGAAGCTTTCTTT
13	TRBD1	TRBJ2-5	few	TRBV7-9	CASLGQGGETQYF	TGTGCCAGTCTGGGACAGGGAGGAGAGACCCAGTACTTC
16	NA	TRBJ2-3	many	TRBV6-4	CASSDNSHSSTDTQYF	TGTGCCAGCAGTGATAACAGCCACTCTAGCACAGATACGCAGTATTTT
16	TRBD2	TRBJ2-7	NA	TRBV6-1	CASSEGLAGTTYEQYF	TGTGCCAGCAGTGAAGGACTAGCGGGTACAACCTACGAGCAGTACTTC
13	NA	TRBJ1-1	NA	TRBV2	CASTGTGNTEAFF	TGTGCCAGCACCGGGACGGGGAACACTGAAGCTTTCTTT
18	NA	TRBJ2-7	NA	TRBV4-1	CASSQEYRALGNYYEQYF	TGCGCCAGCAGCCAAGAGTATAGGGCACTAGGAAACTATTACGAGCAGTACTTC
15	NA	TRBJ1-4	few	TRBV19	CASSIIAGANEKLFF	TGTGCCAGTAGTATTATCGCAGGGGCTAATGAAAAACTGTTTTTT
16	TRBD1	TRBJ2-3	few	TRBV5-1	CASSLEPQGSTDTQYF	TGCGCCAGCAGCCTGGAACCACAGGGGAGCACAGATACGCAGTATTTT
15	TRBD2	TRBJ2-1	few	TRBV5-1	CASSLSSGSYNEQFF	TGCGCCAGCAGTCTCTCCAGCGGGAGTTACAATGAGCAGTTCTTC
13	NA	TRBJ2-7	NA	TRBV6-1	CASSERQDYEQYF	TGTGCCAGCAGTGAACGCCAGGACTACGAGCAGTACTTC
15	NA	TRBJ1-5	few	TRBV7-2	CASSLAVGSNQPQHF	TGTGCCAGCAGCTTAGCGGTGGGTTCCAATCAGCCCCAGCATTTT
14	NA	TRBJ1-2	NA	TRBV28	CASRRTSTGYGYTF	TGTGCCAGCCGTAGGACGTCCACGGGCTATGGCTACACCTTC
18	TRBD2	TRBJ2-7	many	TRBV4-1	CASSQAVRGLAGFGEQYF	TGCGCCAGCAGCCAGGCCGTACGGGGGCTAGCGGGATTCGGCGAGCAGTACTTC
16	NA	TRBJ2-7	once	TRBV5-1	CASSLYKSGDLYEQYF	TGCGCCAGCAGCTTGTACAAGTCGGGAGACCTCTACGAGCAGTACTTC
14	TRBD1	TRBJ1-4	few	TRBV19	CASSTTGSGEKLFF	TGTGCCAGTAGTACGACAGGGTCCGGGGAAAAACTGTTTTTT
13	NA	TRBJ1-5	NA	TRBV13	CASSDAVGLGKHF	TGTGCCAGCAGTGACGCGGTAGGGCTTGGTAAGCATTTT
12	NA	TRBJ2-3	once	TRBV29-1	CSVEGRTDTQYF	TGCAGCGTTGAAGGGCGCACAGATACGCAGTATTTT
16	NA	TRBJ2-3	NA	TRBV4-1	CASSQVTDSGTDTQYF	TGCGCCAGCAGCCAAGTTACGGACAGTGGCACAGATACGCAGTATTTT
15	NA	TRBJ1-5	NA	TRBV19	CASSINSYSNQPQHF	TGTGCCAGTAGTATTAACAGCTATAGCAATCAGCCCCAGCATTTT